A selection of T cell receptor beta chains follows, all from one sample in a study of shared clonotypes between healthy human individuals. The table came from immunoSEQ multiplex PCR; TCRdb's copy has only in-frame clones and leaves some out. The sample has about 1.5 million clones; roughly 96% are singletons. The specimen sequenced was naive CD4+ T cells sorted from blood. These receptors were collected from a man between 25 and 39 years old in good health. Each CDR3 is given with its conserved first and last residue. D genes are given only for firm matches. Only part of the rows carry a size: once, few, many, or a class if the clone is expanded.

j_call: TRBJ2-7; d_call: TRBD1; v_call: TRBV6-5; cdr3_length: 14; clone_size: few; cdr3_nt: TGTGCCAGCAGACCGGGACAGGGATCCTACGAGCAGTACTTC; cdr3_aa: CASRPGQGSYEQYF
j_call: TRBJ2-3; d_call: TRBD1; v_call: TRBV11-2; cdr3_length: 16; clone_size: .; cdr3_nt: TGTGCCAGCAGCGGCAGACAGGGGGGTAGGGCAGATACGCAGTATTTT; cdr3_aa: CASSGRQGGRADTQYF
j_call: TRBJ1-2; d_call: TRBD1; v_call: TRBV4-2; cdr3_length: 14; clone_size: .; cdr3_nt: TGTGCCAGCAGCTTGCTGCAGGGGGCGCATGGCTACACCTTC; cdr3_aa: CASSLLQGAHGYTF
j_call: TRBJ2-7; d_call: TRBD2; v_call: TRBV28; cdr3_length: 14; clone_size: .; cdr3_nt: TGTGCCAGCAGTTCAGCGGGAAGCTCCTACGAGCAGTACTTC; cdr3_aa: CASSSAGSSYEQYF
j_call: TRBJ1-5; d_call: .; v_call: TRBV18; cdr3_length: 13; clone_size: .; cdr3_nt: TGTGCCAGCTCACCCAGCCCTGATCAGCCCCAGCATTTT; cdr3_aa: CASSPSPDQPQHF
j_call: TRBJ2-1; d_call: TRBD2; v_call: TRBV4-1; cdr3_length: 15; clone_size: .; cdr3_nt: TGCGCCAGCAGCCGGGGGGGAACGGGACTAGCTGTGCAGTTCTTC; cdr3_aa: CASSRGGTGLAVQFF
j_call: TRBJ1-1; d_call: .; v_call: TRBV4-1; cdr3_length: 13; clone_size: .; cdr3_nt: TGCGCCAGCAGCCAAGTCGGGAACACTGAAGCTTTCTTT; cdr3_aa: CASSQVGNTEAFF
j_call: TRBJ2-2; d_call: .; v_call: TRBV2; cdr3_length: 15; clone_size: .; cdr3_nt: TGTGCCAGCAGTGAAAACCAAGGGGGGTCCGGGGAGCTGTTTTTT; cdr3_aa: CASSENQGGSGELFF
j_call: TRBJ2-1; d_call: TRBD1; v_call: TRBV4-3; cdr3_length: 16; clone_size: .; cdr3_nt: TGCGCCAGCAGCCACGGGACAGGGGACAACTACAATGAGCAGTTCTTC; cdr3_aa: CASSHGTGDNYNEQFF
j_call: TRBJ2-7; d_call: .; v_call: TRBV7-9; cdr3_length: 15; clone_size: .; cdr3_nt: TGTGCCAGCAGCTTCCTAAGGGTCCTAGACTACGAGCAGTACTTC; cdr3_aa: CASSFLRVLDYEQYF
j_call: TRBJ2-7; d_call: TRBD1; v_call: TRBV10-2; cdr3_length: 15; clone_size: .; cdr3_nt: TGCGCCAGCAGTGATTGGGGACAGGGCTCCTACGAGCAGTACTTC; cdr3_aa: CASSDWGQGSYEQYF
j_call: TRBJ2-1; d_call: TRBD2; v_call: TRBV5-1; cdr3_length: 15; clone_size: once; cdr3_nt: TGCGCCAGCAGCTTTATAGCGGGCTCCTACAATGAGCAGTTCTTC; cdr3_aa: CASSFIAGSYNEQFF
j_call: TRBJ2-1; d_call: .; v_call: TRBV25-1; cdr3_length: 18; clone_size: .; cdr3_nt: TGTGCCAGCAGTGAATTCCCGCAGGGTCCCCTTACCTACAATGAGCAGTTCTTC; cdr3_aa: CASSEFPQGPLTYNEQFF
j_call: TRBJ2-3; d_call: TRBD1; v_call: TRBV12-5; cdr3_length: 18; clone_size: .; cdr3_nt: TGTGCTAGTGGTTTGGCCCCCGGGGACAGGGTTAGCACAGATACGCAGTATTTT; cdr3_aa: CASGLAPGDRVSTDTQYF
j_call: TRBJ2-7; d_call: .; v_call: TRBV28; cdr3_length: 15; clone_size: .; cdr3_nt: TGTGCCAGCCAAACTAGCTCTAAGGGCTCCTACGAGCAGTACTTC; cdr3_aa: CASQTSSKGSYEQYF
j_call: TRBJ2-2; d_call: TRBD2; v_call: TRBV5-1; cdr3_length: 17; clone_size: .; cdr3_nt: TGCGCCAGCAGCCCCGGGACTAGCGGGTATAACACCGGGGAGCTGTTTTTT; cdr3_aa: CASSPGTSGYNTGELFF
j_call: TRBJ1-2; d_call: .; v_call: TRBV14; cdr3_length: 15; clone_size: .; cdr3_nt: TGTGCCAGCAGCCAAGATCTGAAGGGGTCCCATGGCTACACCTTC; cdr3_aa: CASSQDLKGSHGYTF
j_call: TRBJ1-2; d_call: .; v_call: TRBV15; cdr3_length: 15; clone_size: once; cdr3_nt: TGTGCCACCAGCAGACCCTCGGGGGGCAGCTATGGCTACACCTTC; cdr3_aa: CATSRPSGGSYGYTF
j_call: TRBJ1-2; d_call: .; v_call: TRBV2; cdr3_length: 19; clone_size: .; cdr3_nt: TGTGCCAGCAGTAAAGGGGGGGCAGGTGGCTCCCCCGTGAACTATGGCTACACCTTC; cdr3_aa: CASSKGGAGGSPVNYGYTF
j_call: TRBJ2-2; d_call: .; v_call: TRBV18; cdr3_length: 14; clone_size: .; cdr3_nt: TGTGCCAGCTCACCCCTTAGCAGAAGCGGGGAGCTGTTTTTT; cdr3_aa: CASSPLSRSGELFF
j_call: TRBJ2-1; d_call: TRBD2; v_call: TRBV5-6; cdr3_length: 18; clone_size: .; cdr3_nt: TGTGCCAGCAGCTTGCGATACTTAGGGCGGGAGGGCCTAAAAGAGCAGTTCTTC; cdr3_aa: CASSLRYLGREGLKEQFF
j_call: TRBJ2-3; d_call: TRBD1; v_call: TRBV15; cdr3_length: 16; clone_size: .; cdr3_nt: TGTGCCACCAGCTTGTACGGGACAGGGATCACAGATACGCAGTATTTT; cdr3_aa: CATSLYGTGITDTQYF
j_call: TRBJ2-7; d_call: TRBD2; v_call: TRBV5-1; cdr3_length: 15; clone_size: .; cdr3_nt: TGCGCCAGCAGCTTGGAGACTAGCGGGAGGGGTGAGCAGTACTTC; cdr3_aa: CASSLETSGRGEQYF
j_call: TRBJ2-4; d_call: .; v_call: TRBV2; cdr3_length: 14; clone_size: once; cdr3_nt: TGTGCCAGCAGTGAAATTGGGGGCGCGGTCATTCAGTACTTC; cdr3_aa: CASSEIGGAVIQYF
j_call: TRBJ2-7; d_call: .; v_call: TRBV9; cdr3_length: 15; clone_size: .; cdr3_nt: TGTGCCAGCAGCGTAGGCCCGACCGAGAGCTACGAGCAGTACTTC; cdr3_aa: CASSVGPTESYEQYF
j_call: TRBJ1-5; d_call: .; v_call: TRBV30; cdr3_length: 13; clone_size: .; cdr3_nt: TGTGCCTGGAGAATGGGAAGCAATCAGCCCCAGCATTTT; cdr3_aa: CAWRMGSNQPQHF
j_call: TRBJ1-4; d_call: .; v_call: TRBV27; cdr3_length: 13; clone_size: .; cdr3_nt: TGTGCCAGCAGTTTAGTCAGGGGTGAAAAACTGTTTTTT; cdr3_aa: CASSLVRGEKLFF
j_call: TRBJ2-3; d_call: .; v_call: TRBV9; cdr3_length: 12; clone_size: once; cdr3_nt: TGTGCCAGCGGGGGGTACAGAGATACGCAGTATTTT; cdr3_aa: CASGGYRDTQYF
j_call: TRBJ1-5; d_call: .; v_call: TRBV6-5; cdr3_length: 15; clone_size: .; cdr3_nt: TGTGCCAGCAGTCGAGGGGCGCAGGAGGGTCAGCCCCAGCATTTT; cdr3_aa: CASSRGAQEGQPQHF
j_call: TRBJ1-1; d_call: .; v_call: TRBV11-2; cdr3_length: 13; clone_size: .; cdr3_nt: TGTGCCAGCAGCCTTGAATTGGACACTGAAGCTTTCTTT; cdr3_aa: CASSLELDTEAFF
j_call: TRBJ2-7; d_call: .; v_call: TRBV28; cdr3_length: 12; clone_size: .; cdr3_nt: TGTGCCAGCGGCAGGGGAACCTACGAGCAGTACTTC; cdr3_aa: CASGRGTYEQYF
j_call: TRBJ1-2; d_call: TRBD1; v_call: TRBV19; cdr3_length: 15; clone_size: .; cdr3_nt: TGTGCCAGTACCGTCCGACACAGGGGGTCCTATGGCTACACCTTC; cdr3_aa: CASTVRHRGSYGYTF
j_call: TRBJ2-7; d_call: .; v_call: TRBV18; cdr3_length: 15; clone_size: .; cdr3_nt: TGTGCCAGCTCCACCTCTGGGCGCGGTTCCTACGAGCAGTACTTC; cdr3_aa: CASSTSGRGSYEQYF
j_call: TRBJ2-7; d_call: TRBD2; v_call: TRBV4-1; cdr3_length: 17; clone_size: .; cdr3_nt: TGCGCCAGCAGCCAAGAACGGGGACTAGCGATTTCCTACGAGCAGTACTTC; cdr3_aa: CASSQERGLAISYEQYF
j_call: TRBJ1-2; d_call: .; v_call: TRBV19; cdr3_length: 14; clone_size: .; cdr3_nt: TGTGCCAGTAGTGACCCAGGGGAGGTCTATGGCTACACCTTC; cdr3_aa: CASSDPGEVYGYTF
j_call: TRBJ2-1; d_call: .; v_call: TRBV28; cdr3_length: 13; clone_size: .; cdr3_nt: TGTGCCAGCAGTCGAGGGGAAAACAATGAGCAGTTCTTC; cdr3_aa: CASSRGENNEQFF
j_call: TRBJ2-1; d_call: .; v_call: TRBV9; cdr3_length: 13; clone_size: .; cdr3_nt: TGTGCCAGCAGCGTAGTATTTGACCATGAGCAGTTCTTC; cdr3_aa: CASSVVFDHEQFF
j_call: TRBJ1-5; d_call: .; v_call: TRBV5-4; cdr3_length: 15; clone_size: .; cdr3_nt: TGTGCCAGCAGCTTGGGCCCCCTTAGCAATCAGCCCCAGCATTTT; cdr3_aa: CASSLGPLSNQPQHF
j_call: TRBJ2-7; d_call: TRBD2; v_call: TRBV2; cdr3_length: 13; clone_size: .; cdr3_nt: TGTGCCAGCACCCGGGTAGCGGGAGGCGAGCAGTACTTC; cdr3_aa: CASTRVAGGEQYF
j_call: TRBJ1-2; d_call: .; v_call: TRBV7-2; cdr3_length: 14; clone_size: .; cdr3_nt: TGTGCCAGCAGCCCGAACACCAGGGACTATGGCTACACCTTC; cdr3_aa: CASSPNTRDYGYTF
j_call: TRBJ1-5; d_call: .; v_call: TRBV4-3; cdr3_length: 13; clone_size: .; cdr3_nt: TGCGCCAGCAGCCAAGACACCGATCAGCCCCAGCATTTT; cdr3_aa: CASSQDTDQPQHF
j_call: TRBJ1-1; d_call: .; v_call: TRBV19; cdr3_length: 14; clone_size: .; cdr3_nt: TGTGCCAGTAGTATTAACAGGGATCGCACTGAAGCTTTCTTT; cdr3_aa: CASSINRDRTEAFF
j_call: TRBJ1-2; d_call: TRBD1; v_call: TRBV5-1; cdr3_length: 16; clone_size: .; cdr3_nt: TGCGCCAGCAGCCCATTACCGGGACAGGGAATAGTTGGCTACACCTTC; cdr3_aa: CASSPLPGQGIVGYTF
j_call: TRBJ1-3; d_call: .; v_call: TRBV6-5; cdr3_length: 16; clone_size: .; cdr3_nt: TGTGCCAGCAGTTTTGTCGGGACGGATTCTGGAAACACCATATATTTT; cdr3_aa: CASSFVGTDSGNTIYF
j_call: TRBJ2-2; d_call: .; v_call: TRBV18; cdr3_length: 16; clone_size: .; cdr3_nt: TGTGCCAGCTCACCAAAGGGACTGAGGGACACCGGGGAGCTGTTTTTT; cdr3_aa: CASSPKGLRDTGELFF
j_call: TRBJ2-1; d_call: TRBD2; v_call: TRBV11-2; cdr3_length: 18; clone_size: .; cdr3_nt: TGTGCCAGCAGCTTAGTCGGTAGCGGGCCCCTTCTTCGAAATGAGCAGTTCTTC; cdr3_aa: CASSLVGSGPLLRNEQFF
j_call: TRBJ2-5; d_call: TRBD1; v_call: TRBV28; cdr3_length: 13; clone_size: .; cdr3_nt: TGTGCCAGCTGGCGGGACAGGGTCGAGACCCAGTACTTC; cdr3_aa: CASWRDRVETQYF
j_call: TRBJ1-1; d_call: .; v_call: TRBV7-9; cdr3_length: 8; clone_size: .; cdr3_nt: TGTGCCAGCACTGAAGCTTTCTTT; cdr3_aa: CASTEAFF
j_call: TRBJ1-2; d_call: .; v_call: TRBV5-5; cdr3_length: 14; clone_size: .; cdr3_nt: TGTGCCAGCAGCCGATCTTGGGATTTCGGTGGCTACACCTTC; cdr3_aa: CASSRSWDFGGYTF
j_call: TRBJ2-4; d_call: .; v_call: TRBV5-1; cdr3_length: 16; clone_size: once; cdr3_nt: TGCGCCAGCAGCGGCGGGACACTATTAGCCAAAAACATTCAGTACTTC; cdr3_aa: CASSGGTLLAKNIQYF
j_call: TRBJ1-2; d_call: .; v_call: TRBV18; cdr3_length: 15; clone_size: .; cdr3_nt: TGTGCCAGCTCACTGGGACGGCCCTCTAACTATGGCTACACCTTC; cdr3_aa: CASSLGRPSNYGYTF